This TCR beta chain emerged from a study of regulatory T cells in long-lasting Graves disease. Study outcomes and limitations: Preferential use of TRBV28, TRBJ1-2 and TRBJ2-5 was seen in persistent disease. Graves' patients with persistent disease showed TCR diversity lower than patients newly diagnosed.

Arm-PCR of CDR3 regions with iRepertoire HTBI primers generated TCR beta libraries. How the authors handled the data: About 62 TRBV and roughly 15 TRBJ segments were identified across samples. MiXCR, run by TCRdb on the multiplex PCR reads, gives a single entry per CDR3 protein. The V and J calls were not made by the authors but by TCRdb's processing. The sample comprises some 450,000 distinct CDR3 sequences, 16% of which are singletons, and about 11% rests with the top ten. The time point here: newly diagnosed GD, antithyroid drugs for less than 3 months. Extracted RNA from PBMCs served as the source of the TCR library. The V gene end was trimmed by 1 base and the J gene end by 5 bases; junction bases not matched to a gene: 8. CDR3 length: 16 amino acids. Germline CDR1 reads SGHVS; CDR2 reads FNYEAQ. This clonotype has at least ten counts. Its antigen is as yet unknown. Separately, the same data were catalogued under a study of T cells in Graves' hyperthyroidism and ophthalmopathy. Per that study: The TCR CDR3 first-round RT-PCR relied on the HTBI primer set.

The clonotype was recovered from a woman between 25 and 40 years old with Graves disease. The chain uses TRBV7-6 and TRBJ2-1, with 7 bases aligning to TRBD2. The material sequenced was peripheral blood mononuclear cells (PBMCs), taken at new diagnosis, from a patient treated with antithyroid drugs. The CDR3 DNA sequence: TGTGCCAGCAGCTTAGAGGGGCCGGGAGGACACAATGAGCAGTTCTTC. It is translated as CASSLEGPGGHNEQFF.